This entry describes one T cell receptor beta chain. Here immunoSEQ multiplex PCR was the method, and the copy in TCRdb shows in-frame clones only, minus some. This table has some 14,000 clones, about 81% appearing once. The data were obtained in a study of somatic mutations in cytotoxic T cells in rheumatoid arthritis. Germline values: CDR1 SGHTA, CDR2 FQGTGA. This CDR3 spans 17 amino acids. The trim removed 1 base at V and 7 bases at J, leaving 10 bases unmatched. This chain connects TRBV7-3 to TRBJ2-2; the match to TRBD1 covers 9 bases. Sample: CD8+ T cells sorted from blood. This TCR came from an adult with rheumatoid arthritis. The CDR3 protein is CASSLMPQQGAGGELFF. DNA for the CDR3: TGTGCCAGCAGCTTAATGCCGCAACAGGGGGCCGGCGGGGAGCTGTTTTTT.